The 24 T cell receptor beta chains below were found in one sample sequenced in a study of post-analysis software for immune sequencing data. Study-level points and caveats: In patients, about five TRBV segments were more frequent than in controls, with TRBV5-6, TRBV5-1 and TRBV20-1 among them.

Their target antigens are unknown. The TCR beta cDNA libraries contained unique molecular identifiers. TCRdb independently ran MiXCR on the PCR reads; one entry per CDR3 protein. Found here are about 190,000 distinct CDR3 sequences, over 25% of them singletons; the top ten hold 3% to 4%. The source material was blood. The origin of the receptors is a girl aged 2-17 years with multiple sclerosis.

This chain uses TRBV28 with TRBJ2-3, with D perhaps being TRBD1 or TRBD2 (5 bases each). CDR1 is MDHEN, CDR2 SYDVKM, per germline. The CDR3 totals 16 residues. Deletions cut 2 bases from V and 0 bases from J, with 12 bases between. The CDR3 DNA is TGTGCCAGCAGTTTAGGTGGGGGTATGAGCACAGATACGCAGTATTTT. Translated, it gives CASSLGGGMSTDTQYF.

The table lists this clonotype with a count of one. It may be a read error: a sequence one base away is much more abundant. The chain recombines TRBV6-1 with TRBJ1-2; D remains ambiguous. This CDR3 has 14 residues. Germline V gives CDR1 MNHNS, CDR2 SASEGT. The CDR3, as DNA: TGTGCCAGCAGTTGGTACAGAGACGACTATGGCTGCACCTTC. This encodes CASSWYRDDYGCTF.

The chain uses TRBV7-6 and TRBJ2-1; 7 bases line up with TRBD2. The CDR3 runs to 18 residues. CDR1 SGHVS and CDR2 FNYEAQ come from the germline V gene. V dropped 3 bases and J dropped 7; count of bases not matched to a gene: 18. CDR3 loop: CASSFMPLAGTGGNEQFF. The DNA of the CDR3 is TGTGCCAGCAGCTTCATGCCCTTAGCGGGTACTGGGGGGAATGAGCAGTTCTTC. The entire variable domain, with the rest obtained from reference TRBV7-6 and TRBJ2-1, is as follows: GAGVSQSPRYKVTKRGQDVALRCDPISGHVSLYWYRQALGQGPEFLTYFNYEAQQDKSGLPNDRFSAERPEGSISTLTIQRTEQRDSAMYRCASSFMPLAGTGGNEQFFGPGTRLTVL.

In the case of this clonotype: Germline and junction disagree at one end, which may indicate a read error. V is TRBV6-1 and J is TRBJ2-3; TRBD2 matches at 13 bases. The CDR3 runs to 15 residues. Germline CDR1 MNHNS, CDR2 SASEGT. This CDR3 reads CASSETSGGPDTQYF. Here the CDR3 DNA reads TGTGCCAGCAGTGAGACTAGCGGGGGGCCAGATACGCAGTATTTC.

The chain links TRBV28 to TRBJ1-2; 7 bases map to TRBD1. This CDR3 comprises 14 residues. V dropped 5 bases and J dropped 4; count of bases not matched to a gene: 7. Germline V gene lookup returns CDR1 MDHEN and CDR2 SYDVKM. The CDR3 bases are TGTGCCAGCAGTCCAGACAGGGCACGCTATGGCTACACCTTC. As protein: CASSPDRARYGYTF.

The chain has TRBV7-6 and TRBJ1-1; no clear D gene. Germline V CDR1 and CDR2: SGHVS, FNYEAQ. The V end was cut by 5 bases, the J end by 0 bases, with 13 bases between. The CDR3 consists of 15 residues. CDR3 protein: CASSPPRALNTEAFF. The CDR3 bases are TGTGCCAGCAGCCCACCCCGGGCTCTGAACACTGAAGCTTTCTTT.

The chain joins TRBV4-1 to TRBJ1-1; D remains ambiguous. V gave up 3 bases and J gave up 2 bases, with 13 bases separating them. The CDR3 contains 15 residues. Per germline, CDR1 MGHRA and CDR2 YSYEKL. The chain's CDR3 is CASSQPTKGNTEAFF. For the CDR3, the DNA is TGCGCCAGCAGCCAGCCAACGAAGGGAAACACTGAAGCTTTCTTT.

This rearrangement joins TRBV14 to TRBJ2-7; TRBD2 agrees at 15 bases. This CDR3 has 17 amino acids. Germline CDR1 and CDR2: SGHDN and FVKESK. V was pared by 0 bases and J by 4 bases, with 4 bases of the junction left unmatched. The CDR3 DNA sequence: TGTGCCAGCAGCCAAGATGGGACTAGCGGGAGGTGGTACGAGCAGTACTTC. Translation: CASSQDGTSGRWYEQYF.

This clonotype was seen at least ten times. The chain has TRBV29-1 and TRBJ2-3; D possibly corresponds to TRBD1 (6 bases). Germline lookup yields CDR1 SQVTM and CDR2 ANQGSEA. V was clipped by 1 base and J by 1 base, with 15 bases between them. CDR3 length: 16 amino acids. The CDR3 region has the DNA TGCAGCGTTGAAGGTGGGGGCGGCCGTGGCACAGATACGCAGTATTTT. Encoded protein: CSVEGGGGRGTDTQYF.

Only one count was recorded for this clonotype. V and J are TRBV3-1 and TRBJ2-1, with TRBD2 matching 8 bases. The CDR3 is 16 amino acids. Per germline, CDR1 LGHDT and CDR2 YNNKEL (reference sequence). Germline trimming cut 4 bases from V and 1 base from J; bases unmatched to any gene: 6. The CDR3 region has the DNA TGTGCCAGCAGCCCCCCGGGACTAGGGTCCTACAATGAGCAGTTCTTC. This translates into CASSPPGLGSYNEQFF.

This clonotype appeared a few times. The rearrangement links TRBV7-9 to TRBJ2-7, with D perhaps matching TRBD1 (5 bases). The closer fit of TRBJ2-5 to the DNA end suggests the J call may be wrong. Germline V CDR1 and CDR2: SEHNR, FQNEAQ (reference sequence). This CDR3 has 16 residues. CDR3 amino acids: CASSPQTGHAEETQYF. Written as DNA, the CDR3 is TGTGCCAGCAGCCCGCAGACTGGACACGCGGAAGAGACCCAGTACTTC.

The rearrangement links TRBV24-1 to TRBJ2-5; D is unclear. This CDR3 region has 15 residues. Trimming took off 3 bases at V and 11 bases at J, with 21 bases between the two ends. The germline CDR1 and CDR2 sequences are KGHDR and SFDVKD. The CDR3 loop is CATSDPQGPSGEQYF. In DNA, the CDR3 is TGTGCCACCAGTGATCCCCAAGGTCCCTCTGGTGAGCAGTACTTC.

The J gene is TRBJ2-7, the V gene TRBV9; a possible D gene is TRBD1 (6 bases). The ends were cut back, 7 bases at V and 0 bases at J, with 14 bases in the middle. Looked up from germline, CDR1 is SGDLS and CDR2 is YYNGEE. The CDR3 spans 14 residues. DNA for the CDR3: TGTGCCAGCGGCGAAGGGACACTCTCCTACGAGCAGTACTTC. As protein: CASGEGTLSYEQYF.

This clonotype was seen more than once but under ten times. The gene calls are TRBV5-1 and TRBJ2-5; 12 bases are a match to TRBD1. Germline assignment: CDR1 SGHRS and CDR2 YFSETQ. The CDR3 is made up of 18 amino acids. Trimming at V came to 0 bases and at J to 2 bases, leaving 8 bases not matched to a gene. CDR3 loop: CASSLAGQGAGGQETQYF. In nucleotides, the CDR3 is TGCGCCAGCAGCTTGGCGGGACAGGGGGCCGGGGGGCAAGAGACCCAGTACTTC.

This clonotype was seen ten or more times. The V gene is TRBV6-2 or TRBV6-3, the J gene TRBJ2-5; TRBD2 aligns across 11 bases. This CDR3 comprises 16 residues. CDR1 is MNHEY and CDR2 is SVGEGT in the germline V gene. V lost 5 bases to trimming and J lost 2 bases; unmatched junction nucleotides: 7. CDR3 protein: CASSNRLAGSQETQYF. In DNA form, the CDR3 reads TGTGCCAGCAGTAACCGACTAGCGGGGTCACAAGAGACCCAGTACTTC.

Many counts were recorded for this clonotype. This chain connects TRBV25-1 to TRBJ1-6; 7 bases line up with TRBD1. V was pared by 5 bases and J by 9 bases, with 7 bases of the junction left unmatched. CDR1 MGHDK and CDR2 SYGVNS come from the germline V gene. This CDR3 contains 14 residues. For the CDR3, the DNA is TGTGCCAGCAGTTTGGGGACAGAGTCTTCACCCCTCCACTTT. Translated, it gives CASSLGTESSPLHF.

This clonotype was recorded at least ten times. The J gene is TRBJ1-2, the V gene TRBV20-1; unclear D gene. The V end was cut by 0 bases, the J end by 0 bases, with 11 bases between. CDR1 and CDR2 from the germline V gene are DFQATT and SNEGSKA (reference sequence). The CDR3 sequence is 15 residues long. The chain's CDR3 is CSARDSGQPNYGYTF. The CDR3 DNA reads TGCAGTGCTAGAGATAGCGGCCAGCCTAACTATGGCTACACCTTC.

Points on this clonotype: This may be a read error: a much more frequent sequence differs by one nucleotide. The chain uses TRBV2 and TRBJ2-7; D unclear. Per germline, CDR1 SNHLY and CDR2 FYNNEI. The CDR3 contains 10 residues. V lost 4 bases, J lost 5 bases, and 3 bases lay in between. This CDR3 reads CASSAHEQYF. Written as DNA, the CDR3 is TGTGCCAGCAGTGCACACGAGCAGTACTTC.

Of note for this clonotype: Being one base from a much bigger clone, this may be a read error. The chain has TRBV29-1 and TRBJ2-1; TRBD2 agrees at 9 bases. CDR1 SQVTM and CDR2 ANQGSEA come from the germline V gene. This CDR3 is 16 amino acids long. CDR3 residues: CNVEEGGGASYNEQFF. CDR3 nucleotide sequence: TGCAACGTTGAAGAGGGCGGGGGGGCCTCCTACAATGAGCAGTTCTTC.

Only a few counts were recorded for this clonotype. The CDR3 nucleotides read TGTGCCAGCAGCCAAGAAGGGGAACTAGCGGGAGGGATAGATACGCAGTATTTT. Its translation: CASSQEGELAGGIDTQYF. The chain is built from TRBV3-1 and TRBJ2-3; the match to TRBD2 covers 13 bases. Trimming removed 0 bases from V and 5 bases from J; junction bases left unmatched: 8. CDR1 is LGHDT, CDR2 YNNKEL, per germline (reference sequence). CDR3 length equals 18 residues.

This clonotype was counted many times. The CDR3 loop is CSARSGGGDNNEQFF. In DNA form, the CDR3 reads TGCAGTGCTAGATCCGGCGGGGGCGACAACAATGAGCAGTTCTTC. The chain has TRBV20-1 and TRBJ2-1; D may be TRBD2 (7 bases). CDR1 and CDR2 (germline): DFQATT, SNEGSKA (reference sequence). Trimming cost V 2 bases and J 5 bases, with 16 bases left between them. This CDR3 has 15 residues.

In this sample, this clonotype turned up many times. The chain recombines TRBV12-3 or TRBV12-4 with TRBJ2-7; D might be TRBD1 (5 bases). V was pared by 2 bases and J by 3 bases, with 8 bases between. The CDR3 is 13 amino acids. The DNA of the CDR3 is TGTGCCAGCAGTTTACAGGGCTACTACGAGCAGTACTTC. Protein sequence: CASSLQGYYEQYF.

This clonotype has a count of ten or more. The chain couples TRBV29-1 to TRBJ2-7; D is perhaps TRBD1 or TRBD2 (6 bases each). The germline V gene encodes CDR1 SQVTM and CDR2 ANQGSEA. Deletions cut 4 bases from V and 3 bases from J, with 13 bases between. The CDR3 has 13 amino acids. The CDR3 is CSVVGGIYYEQYF. In nucleotides, the CDR3 is TGCAGCGTTGTAGGGGGGATTTACTACGAGCAGTACTTC.

This clonotype was detected only a few times. The rearrangement joins TRBV18 to TRBJ1-5, with a possible D match to TRBD1 (6 bases). This CDR3 is 15 amino acids long. The V end was cut by 2 bases, the J end by 7 bases, with 15 bases between. Germline V lookup: CDR1 KGHSH, CDR2 LQKENI. CDR3 nucleotide sequence: TGTGCCAGCTCACCAAAGCCAGGGCAGGGGCAGCCCCAGCATTTT. Amino acid sequence: CASSPKPGQGQPQHF.